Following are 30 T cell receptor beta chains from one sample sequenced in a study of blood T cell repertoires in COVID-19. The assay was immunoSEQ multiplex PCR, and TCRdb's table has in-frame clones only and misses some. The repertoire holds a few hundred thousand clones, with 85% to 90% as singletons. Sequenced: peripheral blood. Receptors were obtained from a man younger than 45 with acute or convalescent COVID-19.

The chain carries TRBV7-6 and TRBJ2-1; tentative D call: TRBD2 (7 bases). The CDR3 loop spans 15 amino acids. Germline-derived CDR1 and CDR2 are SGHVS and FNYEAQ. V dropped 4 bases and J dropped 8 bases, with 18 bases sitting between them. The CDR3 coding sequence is TGTGCCAGCAGCTATGGAGGAGGGGGGGCGGATGAGCAGTTCTTC. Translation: CASSYGGGGADEQFF.

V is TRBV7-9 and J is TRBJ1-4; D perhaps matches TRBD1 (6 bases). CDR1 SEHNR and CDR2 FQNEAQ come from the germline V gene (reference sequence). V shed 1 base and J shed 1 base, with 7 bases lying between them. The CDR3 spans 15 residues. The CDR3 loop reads CASSLGGGTNEKLFF. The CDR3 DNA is TGTGCCAGCAGCTTAGGAGGGGGAACTAATGAAAAACTGTTTTTT. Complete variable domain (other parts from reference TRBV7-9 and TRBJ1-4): DTGVSQNPRHKITKRGQNVTFRCDPISEHNRLYWYRQTLGQGPEFLTYFQNEAQLEKSRLLSDRFSAERPKGSFSTLEIQRTEQGDSAMYLCASSLGGGTNEKLFFGSGTQLSVL.

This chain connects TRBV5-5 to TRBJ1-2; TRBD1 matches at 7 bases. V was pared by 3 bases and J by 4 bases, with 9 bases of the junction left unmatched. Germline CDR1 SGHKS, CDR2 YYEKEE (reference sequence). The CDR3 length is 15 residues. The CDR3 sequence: CASSSGTATGYGYTF. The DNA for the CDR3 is TGTGCCAGCAGCTCCGGGACAGCGACGGGCTATGGCTACACCTTC. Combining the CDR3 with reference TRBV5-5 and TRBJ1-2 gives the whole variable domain DAGVTQSPTHLIKTRGQQVTLRCSPISGHKSVSWYQQVLGQGPQFIFQYYEKEERGRGNFPDRFSARQFPNYSSELNVNALLLGDSALYLCASSSGTATGYGYTFGSGTRLTVV.

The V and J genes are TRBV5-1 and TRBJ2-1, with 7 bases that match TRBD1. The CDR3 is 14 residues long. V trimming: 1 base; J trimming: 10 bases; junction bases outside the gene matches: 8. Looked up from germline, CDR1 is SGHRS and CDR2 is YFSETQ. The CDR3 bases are TGCGCCAGCAGCTTGCGCGACAGGGTACGAGAGCAGTTCTTC. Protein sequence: CASSLRDRVREQFF.

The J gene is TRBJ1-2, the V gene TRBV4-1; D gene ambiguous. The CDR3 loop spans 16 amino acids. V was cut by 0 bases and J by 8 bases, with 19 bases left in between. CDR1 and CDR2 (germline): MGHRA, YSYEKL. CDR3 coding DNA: TGCGCCAGCAGCCAAGACCGACGACTTAGTTGGCAAGGCTACACCTTC. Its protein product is CASSQDRRLSWQGYTF.

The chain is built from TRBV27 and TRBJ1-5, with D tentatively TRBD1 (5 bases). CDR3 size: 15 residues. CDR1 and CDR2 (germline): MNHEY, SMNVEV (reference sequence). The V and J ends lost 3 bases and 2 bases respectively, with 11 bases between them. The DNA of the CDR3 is TGTGCCAGCAGTTTGGGGGGGGAGGGCAATCAGCCCCAGCATTTT. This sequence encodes CASSLGGEGNQPQHF.

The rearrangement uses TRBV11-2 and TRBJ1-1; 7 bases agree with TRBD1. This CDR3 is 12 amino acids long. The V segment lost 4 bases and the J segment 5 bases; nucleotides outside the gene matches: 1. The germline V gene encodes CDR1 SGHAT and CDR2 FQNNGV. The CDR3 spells CASSSRGTEAFF. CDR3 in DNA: TGTGCCAGCAGCTCCAGGGGGACTGAAGCTTTCTTT.

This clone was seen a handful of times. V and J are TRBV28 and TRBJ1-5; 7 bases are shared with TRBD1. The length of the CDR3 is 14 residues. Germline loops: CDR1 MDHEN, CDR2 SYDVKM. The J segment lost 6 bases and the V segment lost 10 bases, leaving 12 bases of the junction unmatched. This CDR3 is CAIGTSGGGQPQHF. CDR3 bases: TGTGCCATTGGAACCTCAGGGGGAGGTCAGCCCCAGCATTTT.

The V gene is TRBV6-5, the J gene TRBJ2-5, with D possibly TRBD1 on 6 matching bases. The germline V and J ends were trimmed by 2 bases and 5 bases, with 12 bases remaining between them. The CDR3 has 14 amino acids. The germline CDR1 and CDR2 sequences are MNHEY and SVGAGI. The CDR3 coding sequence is TGTGCCAGCAGTTACCAGGGGCCCCTGGAGACCCAGTACTTC. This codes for CASSYQGPLETQYF.

CDR3: CASSSPRQGGTYEQYF. CDR3 DNA: TGTGCCAGCAGCTCCCCCCGGCAGGGGGGTACCTACGAGCAGTACTTC. The chain joins TRBV11-2 to TRBJ2-7, with D possibly being TRBD1 (7 bases). Germline CDR1 is SGHAT and CDR2 is FQNNGV. The CDR3 totals 16 residues. The V end lost 4 bases, the J end lost 2 bases, and 18 bases lay between the germline ends.

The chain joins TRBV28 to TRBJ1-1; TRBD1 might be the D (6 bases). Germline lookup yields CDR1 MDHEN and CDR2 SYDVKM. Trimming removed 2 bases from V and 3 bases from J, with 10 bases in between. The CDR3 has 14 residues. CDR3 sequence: CASSLIPGDTEAFF. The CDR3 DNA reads TGTGCCAGCAGTTTAATTCCAGGGGACACTGAAGCTTTCTTT. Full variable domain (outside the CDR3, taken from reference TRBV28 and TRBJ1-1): DVKVTQSSRYLVKRTGEKVFLECVQDMDHENMFWYRQDPGLGLRLIYFSYDVKMKEKGDIPEGYSVSREKKERFSLILESASTNQTSMYLCASSLIPGDTEAFFGQGTRLTVV.

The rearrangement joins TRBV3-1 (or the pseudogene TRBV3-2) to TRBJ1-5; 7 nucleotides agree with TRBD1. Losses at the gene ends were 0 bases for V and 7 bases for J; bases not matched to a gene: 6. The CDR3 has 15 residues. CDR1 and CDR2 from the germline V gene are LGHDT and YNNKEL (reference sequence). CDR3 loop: CASSQDWTGGQPQHF. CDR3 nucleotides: TGTGCCAGCAGCCAAGACTGGACAGGTGGCCAGCCCCAGCATTTT.

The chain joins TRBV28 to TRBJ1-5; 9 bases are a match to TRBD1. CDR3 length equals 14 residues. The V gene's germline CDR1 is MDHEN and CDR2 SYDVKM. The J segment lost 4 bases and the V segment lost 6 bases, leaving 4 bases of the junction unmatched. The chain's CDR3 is CASSGDRANQPQHF. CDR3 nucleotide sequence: TGTGCCAGCAGCGGGGACAGGGCGAATCAGCCCCAGCATTTT.

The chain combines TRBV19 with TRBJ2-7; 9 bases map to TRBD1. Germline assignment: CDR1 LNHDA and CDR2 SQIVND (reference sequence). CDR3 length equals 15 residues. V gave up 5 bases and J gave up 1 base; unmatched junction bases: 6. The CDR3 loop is CASSVGTGISYEQYF. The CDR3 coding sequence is TGTGCCAGTAGTGTGGGGACAGGGATTTCCTACGAGCAGTACTTC.

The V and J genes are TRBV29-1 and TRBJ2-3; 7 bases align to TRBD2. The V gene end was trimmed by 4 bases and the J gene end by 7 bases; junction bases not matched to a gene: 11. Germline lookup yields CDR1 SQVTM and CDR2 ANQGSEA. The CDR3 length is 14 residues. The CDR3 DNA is TGCAGCGTTGGCTCTAGCGGACGGGTTAATACGCAGTATTTT. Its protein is CSVGSSGRVNTQYF.

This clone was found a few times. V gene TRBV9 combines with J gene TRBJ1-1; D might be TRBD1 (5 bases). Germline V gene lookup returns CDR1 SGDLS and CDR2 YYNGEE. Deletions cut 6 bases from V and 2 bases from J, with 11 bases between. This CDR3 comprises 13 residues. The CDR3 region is CASKEGPNTEAFF. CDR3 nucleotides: TGTGCCAGCAAGGAGGGGCCCAACACTGAAGCTTTCTTT.

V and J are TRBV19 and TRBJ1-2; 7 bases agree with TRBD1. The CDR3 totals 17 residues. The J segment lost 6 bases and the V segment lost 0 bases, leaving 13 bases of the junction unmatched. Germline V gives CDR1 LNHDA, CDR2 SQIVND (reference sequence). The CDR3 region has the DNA TGTGCCAGTAGTATAGATCTTAGGGGGCTGTCAGACCATGGCTACACCTTC. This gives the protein CASSIDLRGLSDHGYTF.

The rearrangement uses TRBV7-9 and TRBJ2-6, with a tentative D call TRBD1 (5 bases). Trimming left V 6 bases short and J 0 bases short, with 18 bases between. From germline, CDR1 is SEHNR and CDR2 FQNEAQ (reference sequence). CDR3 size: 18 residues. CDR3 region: CASRPSQGVYSGANVLTF. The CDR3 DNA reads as TGTGCCAGCAGGCCCAGTCAGGGTGTGTACTCTGGGGCCAACGTCCTGACTTTC.

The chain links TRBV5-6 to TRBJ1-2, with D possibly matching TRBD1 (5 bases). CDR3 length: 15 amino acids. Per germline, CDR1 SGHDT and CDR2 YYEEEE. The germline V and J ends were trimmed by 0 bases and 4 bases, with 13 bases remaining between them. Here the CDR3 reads CASSLGTGRAYGYTF. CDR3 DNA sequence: TGTGCCAGCAGCTTGGGTACAGGCCGAGCCTATGGCTACACCTTC. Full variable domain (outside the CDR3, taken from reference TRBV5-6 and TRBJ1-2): DAGVTQSPTHLIKTRGQQVTLRCSPKSGHDTVSWYQQALGQGPQFIFQYYEEEERQRGNFPDRFSGHQFPNYSSELNVNALLLGDSALYLCASSLGTGRAYGYTFGSGTRLTVV.

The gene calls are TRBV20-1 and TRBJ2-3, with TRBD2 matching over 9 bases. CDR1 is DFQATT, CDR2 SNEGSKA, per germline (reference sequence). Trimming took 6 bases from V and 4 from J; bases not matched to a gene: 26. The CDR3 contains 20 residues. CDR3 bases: TGCAGTGCGAGTGGGTCGTTTGGGTCGACTAGCGGAGGGGTGGCAGATACGCAGTATTTT. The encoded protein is CSASGSFGSTSGGVADTQYF.

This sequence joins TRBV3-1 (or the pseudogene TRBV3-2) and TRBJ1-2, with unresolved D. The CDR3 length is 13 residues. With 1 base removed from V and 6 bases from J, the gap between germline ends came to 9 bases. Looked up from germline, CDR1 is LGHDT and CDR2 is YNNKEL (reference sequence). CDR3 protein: CASSQALFDGYTF. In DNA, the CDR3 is TGTGCCAGCAGCCAAGCCCTTTTTGATGGCTACACCTTC.

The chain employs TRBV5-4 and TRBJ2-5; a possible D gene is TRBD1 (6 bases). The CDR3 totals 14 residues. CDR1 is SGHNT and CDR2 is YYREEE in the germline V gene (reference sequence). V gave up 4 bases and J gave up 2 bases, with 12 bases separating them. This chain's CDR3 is CASSLGQRQETQYF. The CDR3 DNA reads TGTGCCAGCAGCCTCGGACAGCGGCAAGAGACCCAGTACTTC.

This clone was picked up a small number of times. Here the CDR3 reads CASSEASDYTGELFF. DNA for the CDR3: TGTGCCAGCAGTGAAGCCAGCGACTACACCGGGGAGCTGTTTTTT. The chain employs TRBV2 and TRBJ2-2; D ambiguous. V lost 0 bases to trimming and J lost 3 bases, with 8 bases between them. Germline assignment: CDR1 SNHLY and CDR2 FYNNEI. CDR3 length: 15 amino acids. Full variable domain (remainder filled in from reference TRBV2 and TRBJ2-2): EPEVTQTPSHQVTQMGQEVILRCVPISNHLYFYWYRQILGQKVEFLVSFYNNEISEKSEIFDDQFSVERPDGSNFTLKIRSTKLEDSAMYFCASSEASDYTGELFFGEGSRLTVL.

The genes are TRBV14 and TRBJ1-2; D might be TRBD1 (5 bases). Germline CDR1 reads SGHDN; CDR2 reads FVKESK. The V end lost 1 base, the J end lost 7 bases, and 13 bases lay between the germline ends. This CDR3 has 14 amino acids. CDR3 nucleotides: TGTGCCAGCAGCCAAGCCGGGGGGAACGGTGGCTACACCTTC. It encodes CASSQAGGNGGYTF. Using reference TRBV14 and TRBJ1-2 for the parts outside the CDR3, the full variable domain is EAGVTQFPSHSVIEKGQTVTLRCDPISGHDNLYWYRRVMGKEIKFLLHFVKESKQDESGMPNNRFLAERTGGTYSTLKVQPAELEDSGVYFCASSQAGGNGGYTFGSGTRLTVV.

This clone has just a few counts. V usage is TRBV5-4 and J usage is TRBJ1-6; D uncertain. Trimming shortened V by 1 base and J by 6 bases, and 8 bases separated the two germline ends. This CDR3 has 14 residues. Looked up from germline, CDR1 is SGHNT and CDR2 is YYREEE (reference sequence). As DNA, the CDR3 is TGTGCCAGCAGCTTGTCCCTCCGTAATTCACCCCTCCACTTT. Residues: CASSLSLRNSPLHF.

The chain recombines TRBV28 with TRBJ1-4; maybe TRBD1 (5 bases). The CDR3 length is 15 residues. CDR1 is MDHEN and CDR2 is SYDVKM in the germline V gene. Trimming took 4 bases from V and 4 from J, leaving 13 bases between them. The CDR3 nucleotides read TGTGCCAGCAGTTCCACCCGGGGGGGTAATGAAAAACTGTTTTTT. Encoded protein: CASSSTRGGNEKLFF.

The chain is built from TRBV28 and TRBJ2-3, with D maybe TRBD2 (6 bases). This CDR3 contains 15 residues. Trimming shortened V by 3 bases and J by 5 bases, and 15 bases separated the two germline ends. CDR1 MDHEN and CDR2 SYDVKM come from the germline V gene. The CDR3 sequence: CASSFLEGREDTQYF. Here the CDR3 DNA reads TGTGCCAGCAGTTTTCTGGAGGGCCGGGAAGATACGCAGTATTTT.

The CDR3 here is CSVEGGRTNEKLFF. In DNA form, the CDR3 reads TGCAGCGTTGAGGGGGGGCGAACTAATGAAAAACTGTTTTTT. This chain connects TRBV29-1 to TRBJ1-4; D perhaps matches TRBD1 (6 bases). Germline loops: CDR1 SQVTM, CDR2 ANQGSEA. The V end was cut by 3 bases, the J end by 1 base, with 9 bases between. CDR3 length: 14 residues.

The CDR3 reads CASSLGRRGVQETQYF. DNA of the CDR3: TGTGCCAGCAGCTTAGGGCGGCGGGGGGTTCAAGAGACCCAGTACTTC. The chain employs TRBV11-3 and TRBJ2-5; 8 nucleotides line up with TRBD2. Germline loops: CDR1 SGHNT, CDR2 YENEEA. This CDR3 region has 16 residues. The V segment lost 1 base and the J segment 2 bases; nucleotides outside the gene matches: 6.

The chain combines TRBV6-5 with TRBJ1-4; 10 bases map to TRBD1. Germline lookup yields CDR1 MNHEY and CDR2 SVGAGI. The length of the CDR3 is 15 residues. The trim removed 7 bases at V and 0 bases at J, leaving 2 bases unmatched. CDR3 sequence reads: CASIGQGATNEKLFF. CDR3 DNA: TGTGCCAGCATCGGACAGGGGGCAACTAATGAAAAACTGTTTTTT.